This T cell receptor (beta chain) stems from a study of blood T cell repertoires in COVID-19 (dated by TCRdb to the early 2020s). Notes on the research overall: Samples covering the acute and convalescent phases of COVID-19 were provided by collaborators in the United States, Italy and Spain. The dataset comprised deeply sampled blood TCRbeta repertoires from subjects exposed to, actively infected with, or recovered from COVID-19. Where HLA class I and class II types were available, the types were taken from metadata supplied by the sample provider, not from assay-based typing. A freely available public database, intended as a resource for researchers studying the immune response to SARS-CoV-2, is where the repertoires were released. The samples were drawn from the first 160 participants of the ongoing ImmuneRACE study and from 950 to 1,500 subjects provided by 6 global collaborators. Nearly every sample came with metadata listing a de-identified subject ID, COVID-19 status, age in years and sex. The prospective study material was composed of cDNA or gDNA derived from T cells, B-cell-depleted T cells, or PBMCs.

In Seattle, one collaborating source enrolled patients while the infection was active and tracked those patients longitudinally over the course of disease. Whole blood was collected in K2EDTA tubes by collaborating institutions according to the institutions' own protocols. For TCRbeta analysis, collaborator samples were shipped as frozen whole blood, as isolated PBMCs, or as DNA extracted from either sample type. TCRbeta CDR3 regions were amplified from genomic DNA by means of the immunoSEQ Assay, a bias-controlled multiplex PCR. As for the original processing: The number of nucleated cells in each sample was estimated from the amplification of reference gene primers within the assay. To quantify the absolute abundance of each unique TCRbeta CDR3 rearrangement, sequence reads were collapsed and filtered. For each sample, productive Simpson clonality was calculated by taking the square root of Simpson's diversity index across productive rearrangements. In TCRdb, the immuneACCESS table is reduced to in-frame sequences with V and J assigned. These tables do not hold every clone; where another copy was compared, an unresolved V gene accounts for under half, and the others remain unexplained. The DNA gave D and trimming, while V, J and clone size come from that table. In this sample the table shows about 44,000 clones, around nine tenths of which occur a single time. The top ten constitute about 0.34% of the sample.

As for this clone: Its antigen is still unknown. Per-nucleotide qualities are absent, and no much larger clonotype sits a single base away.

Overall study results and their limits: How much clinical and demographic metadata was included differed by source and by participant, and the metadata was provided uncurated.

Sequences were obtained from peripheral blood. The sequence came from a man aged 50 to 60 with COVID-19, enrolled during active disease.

The DNA sequence is as follows: TGTGCCAGCTCTACGACTAGCGGGAGGGCCTACACCGGGGAGCTGTTTTTT. Its protein reads: CASSTTSGRAYTGELFF. This sequence uses TRBV18 and TRBJ2-2, and TRBD2 matches 14 of the central bases. The germline V end is reduced by 6 bases and the J end by 3 bases; junction bases left unmatched: 6. Reading the germline V gene gives CDR1 KGHSH and CDR2 LQKENI. The cysteine opens and the phenylalanine closes a CDR3 of 17 amino acids. Only the CDR3 DNA stays, 51 bases, in frame from base 1.